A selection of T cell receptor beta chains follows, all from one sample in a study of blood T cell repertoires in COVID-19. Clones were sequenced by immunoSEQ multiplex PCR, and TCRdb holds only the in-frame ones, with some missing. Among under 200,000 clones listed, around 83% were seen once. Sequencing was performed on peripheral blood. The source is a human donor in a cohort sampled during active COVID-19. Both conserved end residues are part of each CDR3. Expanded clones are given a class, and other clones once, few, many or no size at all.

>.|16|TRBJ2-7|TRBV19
CASSINQGTGTYEQYF
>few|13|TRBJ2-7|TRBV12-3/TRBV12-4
CASSTGAVYEQYF
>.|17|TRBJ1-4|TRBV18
CASSPIFVAATNEKLFF
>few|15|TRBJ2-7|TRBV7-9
CASSLASTGSYEQYF
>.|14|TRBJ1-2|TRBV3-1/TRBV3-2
CASSLRTGVGGYTF
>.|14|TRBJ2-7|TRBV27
CASSLRAGVGEQYF
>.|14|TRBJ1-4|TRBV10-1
CASSGHSDPEKLFF
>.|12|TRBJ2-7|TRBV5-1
CASSLTGDEQYF
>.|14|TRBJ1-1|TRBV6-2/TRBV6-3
CASSSAGMNTEAFF
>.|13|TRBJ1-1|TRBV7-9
CASGTEGNTEAFF
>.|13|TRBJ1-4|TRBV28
CASRPGNNEKLFF
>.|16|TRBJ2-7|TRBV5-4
CASSLAPGQGSYEQYF
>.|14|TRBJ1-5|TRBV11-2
CASSLVTGGQPQHF
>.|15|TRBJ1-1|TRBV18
CASSPRGKSDTEAFF
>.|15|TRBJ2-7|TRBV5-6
CASRSTPSISYEQYF
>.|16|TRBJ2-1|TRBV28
CASRLFGGESYNEQFF
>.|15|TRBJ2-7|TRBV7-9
CASSFIQGTAYEQYF
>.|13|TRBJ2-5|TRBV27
CASTGGGVETQYF
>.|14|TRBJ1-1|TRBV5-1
CASSAGTVNTEAFF
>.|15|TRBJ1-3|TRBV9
CASSVWGLAGNTIYF
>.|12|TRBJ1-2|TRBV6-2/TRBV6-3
CASSYHYYGYTF